Given below is one T cell receptor (beta chain) in context. It has no known antigen specificity. Nothing much larger sits one base from this clone, and base qualities are not available. This entry is derived from a study of blood T cell repertoires in COVID-19 (dated by TCRdb to 2020 to 2021). As for the study more broadly: The collaborator samples originated in the United States, Italy and Spain and spanned the acute and convalescent phases of COVID-19. The material from the prospective study consisted of cDNA or gDNA derived from T cells, B-cell-depleted T cells, or PBMCs. Subjects who had been exposed to COVID-19, were actively infected with it, or had recovered from it provided the deeply sampled blood TCRbeta repertoires that made up the dataset. A freely available public database, intended as a resource for researchers studying the immune response to SARS-CoV-2, is where the repertoires were released. Samples came from the ongoing ImmuneRACE study (first 160 participants) plus 1,254 subjects from 6 global collaborators. Sample metadata almost always included a de-identified subject ID, COVID-19 status, age in years and sex. HLA class I and class II types, where available, came from metadata supplied by the sample provider rather than from assay-based typing. The paper's findings and limits, for the study overall: The quantity of clinical and demographic metadata differed by source and by participant and was supplied without curation.

Each collaborating institution followed its own protocols to collect whole blood in K2EDTA tubes. Collaborator samples were shipped for TCRbeta analysis as frozen whole blood, isolated PBMCs, or DNA extracted from either sample type. The CDR3 holds 14 amino acids from the cysteine to the phenylalanine. CDR3 DNA only is kept here, 42 bases in frame from base 1. V is shortened by 5 bases, J by 0 bases, and the region joining them spans 8 bases. CDR1 and CDR2, looked up from the germline V gene, are SGHAT and FQNNGV. The immunoSEQ Assay, a bias-controlled multiplex PCR, was used to amplify TCRbeta CDR3 regions from genomic DNA. Per the source publication's procedure: The number of nucleated cells in each sample was estimated from the amplification of reference gene primers within the assay. Sequence reads were collapsed and filtered to measure the absolute abundance of every unique TCRbeta CDR3 rearrangement. For each sample, productive Simpson clonality was calculated as the square root of Simpson's diversity index across productive rearrangements. The table was pulled from immuneACCESS by TCRdb, which kept in-frame rearrangements only. Such tables lose some clones; where checked, under half of the loss comes from unresolved V genes, and the rest has no known cause. For V, J and clone size, that table is used; D and trimming come from the DNA. For this sample there are over 65,000 clones; about 92% appear just once. The ten largest make up roughly 9.7% of the sample.

This receptor was obtained from a human donor in a cohort sampled during active COVID-19. The rearrangement combines TRBV11-2 with TRBJ1-5, with the D gene uncertain. The sequencing input was peripheral blood. The CDR3 is CASSMARSNQPQHF. The bases are TGTGCCAGCAGCATGGCTCGTAGCAATCAGCCCCAGCATTTT.